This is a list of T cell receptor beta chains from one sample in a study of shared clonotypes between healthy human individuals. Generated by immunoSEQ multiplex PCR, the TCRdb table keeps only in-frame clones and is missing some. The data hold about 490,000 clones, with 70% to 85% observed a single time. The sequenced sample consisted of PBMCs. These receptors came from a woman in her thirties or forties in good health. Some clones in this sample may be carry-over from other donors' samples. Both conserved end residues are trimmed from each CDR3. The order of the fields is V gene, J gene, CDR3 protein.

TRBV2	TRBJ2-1	ASRLQGGTYNEQF
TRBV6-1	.	ASSDRGEGLYEQY
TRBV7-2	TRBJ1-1	ASSFGWRSNTEAF
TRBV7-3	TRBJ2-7	ASSPRPSGAGEQY
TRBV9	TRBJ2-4	ASSPTGDRAKNIQY
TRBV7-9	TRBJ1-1	ASSPRTGLGGTEAF
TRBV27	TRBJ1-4	ASSFAGATTNEKLF
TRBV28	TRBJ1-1	ASRGITEAF
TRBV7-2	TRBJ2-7	ASSLVARASYEQY
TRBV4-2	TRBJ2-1	ASSQDQGRHNEQL
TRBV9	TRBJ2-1	ASSITSGDANEQF
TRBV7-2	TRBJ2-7	ASSLALLAGTPD
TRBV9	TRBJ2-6	ASSVDNSGANVLT
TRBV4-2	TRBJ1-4	ASSQTEWTGATNEKLF